The T cell receptor beta chain under discussion was sequenced for a study of shared clonotypes between healthy human individuals. General study points: A generally larger estimated richness was seen in naive subsets than in memory subsets. The sole specimen, blood, was sampled, and tissue repertoires likely differ. Roughly 4.6% of naive CD4 clonotypes were common to a handful of donors.

Genomic DNA belonging to each subset was distributed in equal measure over several immunoSEQ plates. Measured with immunoSEQ multiplex PCR; TCRdb has only the in-frame clones, and not every one. The profile shows 2 million to 2.5 million clones, 95% of them singletons. About this clone: Its antigen is not identified.

CDR1 MGHRA and CDR2 YSYEKL come from the germline V gene. The CDR3 covers 15 residues. V shed 0 bases and J shed 2 bases, with 5 bases lying between them. The chain combines TRBV4-1 with TRBJ1-6, with D uncertain. The clonotype was recovered from a man between 18 and 29 years old in good health. Sequencing was done on a sample of naive CD4+ T cells sorted from blood. Subset in this sample: CD45RA+ positively selected. The CDR3 DNA reads TGCGCCAGCAGCCAAGAGGCAGCCTATAATTCACCCCTCCACTTT. Its translation is CASSQEAAYNSPLHF.